A selection of T cell receptor beta chains follows, all from one sample in a study of T cells in Graves' hyperthyroidism and ophthalmopathy. TCRdb passed the multiplex PCR reads through MiXCR, listing each CDR3 protein once. The repertoire holds roughly 580,000 distinct CDR3 sequences, with around 14% as singletons. Material: blood. These receptors came from a woman between 25 and 40 years old with Graves' hyperthyroidism that later progressed to Graves' ophthalmopathy. CDR3s include the opening cysteine and the closing phenylalanine or tryptophan. A D gene is named only where the DNA matches it firmly. Clone size appears in some rows only: once, few, many, or a class for an expanded clone.

TRBV20-1	TRBD2	.	TRBJ2-5	TGCAGTGCTAAGGTAGCGGGAAGTAGAGAGACCCAGTACTTC	CSAKVAGSRETQYF
TRBV7-9	TRBD1	many	TRBJ2-7	TGTGCCAGCAGCATAGGGGACAGCCTCTACGAGCAGTACTTC	CASSIGDSLYEQYF
TRBV5-6	TRBD2	.	TRBJ2-7	TGTGCCAGCAGCTTCCTAGCGGCCTCCTCCTACGAGCAGTACTTC	CASSFLAASSYEQYF
TRBV6-2/TRBV6-3	.	.	TRBJ1-5	TGTGCCAGCAGTAGGAGCTTTCTAGGCGGTGGTCAGCCCCAGCATTTT	CASSRSFLGGGQPQHF
TRBV10-3	.	.	TRBJ2-3	TGTGCCATCAGACTTACATCCCCAGATACGCAGTATTTT	CAIRLTSPDTQYF
TRBV6-1	.	many	TRBJ2-5	TGTGCCAGCAGTGAAGTAATCTCCGGGGAGACCCAGTACTTC	CASSEVISGETQYF
TRBV5-1	TRBD2	many	TRBJ2-1	TGCGCCAGCAGCTTGGTTGGTGTGTTAGCGGGGTACAATGAGCAGTTCTTC	CASSLVGVLAGYNEQFF
TRBV6-1	.	few	TRBJ1-2	TGTGCCAGCAGTCCCCAGGGGCAGGGCCACACCTTC	CASSPQGQGHTF
TRBV20-1	.	many	TRBJ1-2	TGCAGTGCTACCCTGGGGCAAGGCTACACCTTC	CSATLGQGYTF
TRBV6-5	.	.	TRBJ1-6	TGTGCCAGCAGTTCTCTTCGACCTACGGGGCTATCACCCCTCCACTTT	CASSSLRPTGLSPLHF
TRBV28	.	many	TRBJ2-3	TGTGCCGGAGGGGGGGTAGCGCCAGATACGCAGTATTTT	CAGGGVAPDTQYF
TRBV6-1	TRBD2	many	TRBJ2-1	TGTGCCAGCAGACCTAGCGGGAGTGGGAATGAGCAGTTCTTC	CASRPSGSGNEQFF
TRBV10-3	TRBD1	few	TRBJ2-5	TGTGCCATTAAAGAGGGACAGGGGGCGTCAGAGACCCAGTACTTC	CAIKEGQGASETQYF
TRBV5-4	TRBD2	.	TRBJ2-7	TGTGCCAGCAGCTTTTCCCGGACTAGCGGCTTCTCTACCTACGAGCAGTACTTC	CASSFSRTSGFSTYEQYF
TRBV5-1	.	.	TRBJ1-5	TGCGCCAGCAGCTTGCTGGGGCCAAATCAGCCCCAGCATTTT	CASSLLGPNQPQHF
TRBV19	TRBD1	many	TRBJ1-2	TGTGCCAGTAGTAACTACAGGGGTACTAACTATGGCTACACCTTC	CASSNYRGTNYGYTF
TRBV5-1	TRBD1	many	TRBJ1-2	TGCGCCAGCCAGGGGGTACCACTCTATGGCTACACCTTC	CASQGVPLYGYTF
TRBV19	TRBD2	.	TRBJ2-3	TGTGCCAGTAGGTCTAGCGGGAGCACAGATACGCAGTATTTT	CASRSSGSTDTQYF
TRBV20-1	.	many	TRBJ1-3	TGCAGTGCTAGAGGGCCGGGCGGGGGAAACACCATATATTTT	CSARGPGGGNTIYF
TRBV27	TRBD1	many	TRBJ2-1	TGTGCCAGCAGTTTGACAGGGGTAGTTGAGCAGTTCTTC	CASSLTGVVEQFF
TRBV6-1	TRBD1	many	TRBJ2-7	TGTGCCAGCACCGCGGTGGGGCGAAGGGACAGCTACGAGCAGTACTTC	CASTAVGRRDSYEQYF
TRBV7-3	.	many	TRBJ1-3	TGTGCCTCCACCGGGTTCTACTCTGGAAACACCATATATTTT	CASTGFYSGNTIYF
TRBV11-2	.	many	TRBJ1-4	TGTGCCAGCAGCTTAGATCAACTCGGGCAGGCTGCAACTAATGAAAAACTGTTTTTT	CASSLDQLGQAATNEKLFF
TRBV11-3	TRBD1	.	TRBJ1-2	TGTGCCAGCAGCTTAGATGGGACAGGCCGAGCTAACTATGGCTACACCTTC	CASSLDGTGRANYGYTF
TRBV6-1	.	many	TRBJ1-5	TGTGCCAGCAGTGATAGGGATCTGGGAACTCAGCCCCAGCATTTT	CASSDRDLGTQPQHF
TRBV4-1	.	.	TRBJ1-4	TGCGCCAGCAGCCAAGGATATGTAAACGGGAATAATGAAAAACTGTTTTTT	CASSQGYVNGNNEKLFF
TRBV24-1	TRBD1	many	TRBJ2-7	TGTGCCACCAGCCAGACAGGGGGCGGCTACGAGCAGTACTTC	CATSQTGGGYEQYF
TRBV28	TRBD2	.	TRBJ2-3	TGTGCCAGCAGTTTAGAACTAGCGGGAGTTCGAGCAGATACGCAGTATTTT	CASSLELAGVRADTQYF
TRBV13	.	.	TRBJ1-5	TGTGCCAGCAGCTCCCACAGGAAGAGCAATCAGCCCCAGCATTTT	CASSSHRKSNQPQHF
TRBV19	.	few	TRBJ1-1	TGTGCCAGTAGTATAGCTGGGAAACCGAACACTGAAGCTTTCTTT	CASSIAGKPNTEAFF
TRBV6-1	TRBD1	many	TRBJ2-2	TGTGCCAGCAGTGTGGGACAGGGAGTTACCGGGGAGCTGTTTTTT	CASSVGQGVTGELFF
TRBV4-1	.	.	TRBJ1-1	TGCGCCAGCAGCCAAGTTGGTTCGTGGAGGAACACTGAAGCTTTCTTT	CASSQVGSWRNTEAFF
TRBV19	.	.	TRBJ1-5	TGTGCCAGTAGTCCCTACGCGGGGACGGAGCAGCCCCAGCATTTT	CASSPYAGTEQPQHF
TRBV3-1	.	few	TRBJ2-7	TGTGCCAGCAGCCGCTTAGGGGGATCGATACACTCCTACGAGCAGTACTTC	CASSRLGGSIHSYEQYF
TRBV28	.	many	TRBJ2-1	TGTGCCAGCAGTCGGGAGAGGTACAATGAGCAGTTCTTC	CASSRERYNEQFF
TRBV5-1	.	.	TRBJ2-3	TGCGCCAGCAACTTAGCGTCCACAGATACGCAGTATTTT	CASNLASTDTQYF
TRBV12-3/TRBV12-4	.	many	TRBJ2-2	TGTGCCAGCACGGAGGCAGGAAGGGCCGGGGGGCTGTTTTTT	CASTEAGRAGGLFF
TRBV19	TRBD1	.	TRBJ2-1	TGTGCCAGTAGTTCTGACGCGGGACAGGGGTCTTCCTACAATGAGCAGTTCTTC	CASSSDAGQGSSYNEQFF
TRBV9	TRBD2	many	TRBJ2-1	TGTGCCAGCAGCGTAGGCGGGAGGAACTACAATGAGCAGTTCTTC	CASSVGGRNYNEQFF
TRBV3-1	.	.	TRBJ2-1	TGTGCCAGCTCGGAATTCGGTGAGCAGTTCTTC	CASSEFGEQFF
TRBV19	.	few	TRBJ1-1	TGTGCCAGTAGTAATACAGGGAAGACTGAAGCTTTCTTT	CASSNTGKTEAFF
TRBV3-1	.	.	TRBJ1-3	TGTGCCAGCAGCCCACTGAGTGCTGGAAACACCATATATTTT	CASSPLSAGNTIYF
TRBV11-2	TRBD1	many	TRBJ2-7	TGTGCCAGCAGTCGGAGACCGGGACAGGGGACAGACGAGCAGTACTTC	CASSRRPGQGTDEQYF
TRBV7-2	TRBD2	many	TRBJ2-3	TGTGCCAGCAGCTCACCGACTAGCGGGACAGATACGCAGTATTTT	CASSSPTSGTDTQYF
TRBV20-1	TRBD1	many	TRBJ2-1	TGCAGTGCTGGGGACAGGGGTTCCTACAATGAGCAGTTCTTC	CSAGDRGSYNEQFF
TRBV11-3	.	many	TRBJ2-3	TGTGCCAGCAGCCAAAGAGGGGAAGATACGCAGTATTTT	CASSQRGEDTQYF
TRBV28	.	many	TRBJ1-2	TGTGCCAGCAGTTTACCCTCTGGCAGCTACTATGGCTACACCTTC	CASSLPSGSYYGYTF
TRBV28	TRBD2	.	TRBJ2-5	TGTGCCAGCAGTTTATTAAAAAGCGGGAGAGGGCAAGAGACCCAGTACTTC	CASSLLKSGRGQETQYF
TRBV12-3/TRBV12-4	.	many	TRBJ2-3	TGTGCCAGCAGTTTGGGGATAACAGTTAACACGCAGTATTTT	CASSLGITVNTQYF
TRBV3-1	TRBD2	.	TRBJ2-3	TGTGCCAGCAGCCAAGATTCGGGACTAGCGGGGTCGACGCAGTATTTT	CASSQDSGLAGSTQYF
TRBV4-3	.	.	TRBJ2-7	TGCGCCAGCAGCACCGGGACTGAGTCCTACGAGCAGTACTTC	CASSTGTESYEQYF
TRBV2	.	many	TRBJ1-4	TGTGCCAGCAGTGAGGCGGCTCATGGAGGAGAAAAACTGTTTTTT	CASSEAAHGGEKLFF
TRBV28	TRBD1	many	TRBJ1-2	TGTGCCAGCAGTGACAGGGGGGACTATGGCTACACCTTC	CASSDRGDYGYTF
TRBV28	TRBD2	many	TRBJ2-3	TGTGCCAGCAGTTCCTACTGGGCAGCGGGGACAGATACGCAGTATTTT	CASSSYWAAGTDTQYF